This TCR beta chain was recovered during a study of T-cell reconstitution after alpha-beta-depleted transplantation in children (dated by TCRdb to between 2015 and 2016). Looking at the study overall: Using TCR repertoire profiling, the study quantitatively followed how T-cell immune reconstitution unfolded in children after TCRalphabeta/CD19-depleted allogeneic hematopoietic cell transplantation.

The germline V gene sets CDR1 to SGHRS and CDR2 to YFSETQ. V and J are truncated by 3 bases and 7 bases respectively, leaving an intervening sequence of 23 bases. CDR3 length: 17 amino acids, cysteine to phenylalanine. Only the CDR3 part of the read is kept: 51 bases, read in frame from the first base. The meaning of the sample's treatment or condition label: allogeneic hematopoietic cell transplantation with graft depleted of TCRalphabeta T cells and CD19 B cells. The transplant recipients were children given TCRalphabeta/CD19-depleted allogeneic hematopoietic cell grafts. The library came from PCR. TCRdb records Illumina HiSeq 2500 as the sequencer. TCR library preparation used molecular barcoding, with unique molecular identifiers applied to normalize quantification of the TCRbeta repertoire. Using fastp trimming at Q25 and MiXCR clonotype assembly, TCRdb reanalyzed the public sequencing data and kept in-frame beta chains. CDR3 protein sequences are deduplicated, and each keeps its most common genes and DNA. The sample has about 980,000 distinct CDR3 sequences on record, roughly 31% of them singletons. Clones ranked in the top ten supply roughly 28% of the sample.

In regard to this clonotype: Its antigen is still unknown. Base quality data are lacking; no much larger clone is found one base away.

Study-wide conclusions, independent of this receptor: Over the following months the frequencies of hyperexpanded clones went down, and after one year T-cell counts and TCRbeta diversity were mostly credited to newly produced T cells. The high TCRbeta diversity at day 60 in some patients was ascribed to recipient T cells and intrathymic progenitors that had survived conditioning. The apparently early recovery of alphabetaT-cell counts about two months after transplant reportedly depended on only several hundred rapidly expanded clones that came from non-depleted graft cells.

The material was PBMCs, mostly from graft donor cells, obtained 360 days after TCRalphabeta/CD19-depleted stem cell transplant. This TCR was sampled from a boy in the first two years of life who had a stem cell transplant for SCID, so the T cells may come from the graft donor. The V and J genes are TRBV5-1 and TRBJ2-1; tentative D gene TRBD1, with 5 bases matching. The nucleotide sequence is given as TGCGCCAGCAGCTCATATAAGAACCATCTCCCAGGGAATGAGCAGTTCTTC. Translated, it reads CASSSYKNHLPGNEQFF.